Following are 32 T cell receptor beta chains from one sample sequenced in a study of shared clonotypes between healthy human individuals. Produced via immunoSEQ multiplex PCR; TCRdb's table is partial and in-frame only. The data show roughly 1,500,000 clones, 98% seen once. Sample: naive CD4+ T cells sorted from blood. The subset denotes: CD45RA+ positively selected. The receptors were gathered from a young man in good health.

J is TRBJ2-2 and V is TRBV2; D assignment may be TRBD1 or TRBD2 (6 bases each). Germline V gene lookup returns CDR1 SNHLY and CDR2 FYNNEI. The CDR3 consists of 16 residues. V was clipped by 7 bases and J by 4 bases, with 19 bases between them. The CDR3 coding sequence is TGTGCCAGCAAGGGGGGCAGGGGACCGGGCACCGGGGAGCTGTTTTTT. This gives the protein CASKGGRGPGTGELFF.

V and J are TRBV10-1 and TRBJ1-1; D ambiguous. Trimming left V 2 bases short and J 1 base short, with 8 bases between. There are 14 residues in the CDR3. Germline V gene sequence: CDR1 WNHNN, CDR2 SYGVQD (reference sequence). This chain's CDR3 is CASSEGFPNTEAFF. The CDR3 coding sequence is TGCGCCAGCAGTGAGGGTTTCCCGAACACTGAAGCTTTCTTT.

The chain links TRBV11-3 to TRBJ2-5; TRBD1 matches at 8 bases. Germline CDR1 is SGHNT and CDR2 is YENEEA. J gave up 2 bases and V 1 base, and 3 bases lay outside the gene matches. The CDR3 consists of 15 residues. This CDR3 reads CASSLGQGSQETQYF. CDR3 coding DNA: TGTGCCAGCAGCTTAGGACAGGGGTCACAAGAGACCCAGTACTTC.

The V gene is TRBV20-1, the J gene TRBJ2-1, with D hard to call. The germline V gene encodes CDR1 DFQATT and CDR2 SNEGSKA (reference sequence). V was clipped by 6 bases and J by 7 bases, with 10 bases between them. This CDR3 is built from 11 residues. CDR3 sequence reads: CSASRWNEQFF. In DNA, the CDR3 is TGCAGTGCCTCGCGATGGAATGAGCAGTTCTTC.

CDR3: CASTPLAVTTDTQYF. The DNA of the CDR3 is TGTGCCAGCACCCCATTAGCAGTCACCACAGATACGCAGTATTTT. This chain links TRBV28 with TRBJ2-3; D is unresolved. This CDR3 has 15 amino acids. Trimming removed 7 bases from V and 2 bases from J, with 16 bases in between. Germline lookup yields CDR1 MDHEN and CDR2 SYDVKM.

This clone came up once. The gene calls are TRBV2 and TRBJ1-5, with D unresolved. Trimming stripped 4 bases from V and 6 bases from J, with 7 bases between. This CDR3 has 12 residues. From germline, CDR1 is SNHLY and CDR2 FYNNEI. CDR3 DNA: TGTGCCAGCAGTGGAAGTACTCAGCCCCAGCATTTT. It is translated as CASSGSTQPQHF.

The chain joins TRBV18 to TRBJ1-1; D is perhaps TRBD1 (5 bases). Germline-derived CDR1 and CDR2 are KGHSH and LQKENI. The CDR3 contains 16 residues. Between the trimmed V and J ends, which lost 2 bases and 2 bases, there was a span of 15 bases. The CDR3 DNA sequence: TGTGCCAGCTCACCAGTGCAGGGCTATGAAAACACTGAAGCTTTCTTT. It codes for CASSPVQGYENTEAFF.

The chain joins TRBV9 to TRBJ2-3; TRBD1 is a possible D gene (6 bases). CDR3 length equals 22 residues. Trimming removed 3 bases from V and 2 bases from J, with 34 bases in between. Germline V gene lookup returns CDR1 SGDLS and CDR2 YYNGEE. CDR3 region: CASSERVIMGDRRYSATDTQYF. The CDR3 DNA reads TGTGCCAGCAGCGAGAGAGTGATTATGGGTGACAGGAGATATTCTGCCACAGATACGCAGTATTTT.

This clone was found once. This chain uses TRBV18 with TRBJ2-7, with D possibly matching TRBD2 (6 bases). CDR1 and CDR2 from the germline V gene are KGHSH and LQKENI. V was cut by 3 bases and J by 3 bases, with 12 bases left in between. There are 14 residues in the CDR3. The CDR3 reads CASSPGDFFYEQYF. The CDR3 DNA follows: TGTGCCAGCTCACCCGGGGACTTTTTCTACGAGCAGTACTTC.

The chain carries TRBV20-1 and TRBJ2-3, with D hard to call. Trimming removed 4 bases at V and 6 bases at J, with 8 bases between. The CDR3 is 11 amino acids. CDR1 and CDR2 from the germline V gene are DFQATT and SNEGSKA (reference sequence). CDR3: CSATLVDTQYF. The DNA of the CDR3 is TGCAGTGCTACCCTTGTGGATACGCAGTATTTT.

This chain links TRBV5-4 with TRBJ2-7; 13 bases match TRBD2. V dropped 3 bases and J dropped 7; count of bases not matched to a gene: 7. CDR3 length: 15 amino acids. Germline V gene lookup returns CDR1 SGHNT and CDR2 YYREEE (reference sequence). The CDR3 sequence: CASSSTGLAGREQYF. CDR3 nucleotides: TGTGCCAGCAGCTCAACGGGACTAGCGGGAAGAGAGCAGTACTTC.

V usage is TRBV4-1 and J usage is TRBJ2-6; a weak D match, TRBD2 (5 bases). The CDR3 length is 16 residues. Between the trimmed V and J ends, which lost 1 base and 1 base, there was a span of 8 bases. CDR1 is MGHRA and CDR2 is YSYEKL in the germline V gene. This CDR3 is CASSQVEGSGANVLTF. In DNA form, the CDR3 reads TGCGCCAGCAGCCAAGTTGAGGGTTCTGGGGCCAACGTCCTGACTTTC.

The chain combines TRBV2 with TRBJ2-5; 12 bases align to TRBD2. The V gene end was trimmed by 6 bases and the J gene end by 2 bases; junction bases not matched to a gene: 4. CDR1 is SNHLY and CDR2 is FYNNEI in the germline V gene. There are 15 residues in the CDR3. CDR3 amino acids: CASRLAGGGQETQYF. Here the CDR3 DNA reads TGTGCCAGCAGGCTAGCGGGAGGGGGACAAGAGACCCAGTACTTC.

V usage is TRBV15 and J usage is TRBJ2-7; D tentatively fits TRBD1 or TRBD2 (5 bases each). Per the germline V gene, CDR1 is LNHNV and CDR2 is YYDKDF (reference sequence). There are 16 residues in the CDR3. V lost 1 base, J lost 3 bases, and 16 bases lay in between. CDR3 bases: TGTGCCACCAGCAGAGCGAGGGGTTTGGACAACTACGAGCAGTACTTC. Translating it yields CATSRARGLDNYEQYF.

The chain employs TRBV18 and TRBJ2-1; 7 bases are a match to TRBD2. This CDR3 has 15 residues. Germline V gene data show CDR1 as KGHSH and CDR2 as LQKENI. The trim removed 3 bases at V and 6 bases at J, leaving 8 bases unmatched. The CDR3 reads CASSPYAGVVNEQFF. The CDR3 DNA is TGTGCCAGCTCACCTTACGCGGGAGTGGTCAATGAGCAGTTCTTC.

The chain recombines TRBV19 with TRBJ1-4; D gene ambiguous. V was clipped by 1 base and J by 5 bases, with 11 bases between them. The CDR3 has 15 amino acids. Looked up from germline, CDR1 is LNHDA and CDR2 is SQIVND (reference sequence). The CDR3 protein is CASSIGTRENEKLFF. CDR3 bases: TGTGCCAGTAGTATAGGAACGCGAGAAAATGAAAAACTGTTTTTT.

V and J are TRBV7-2 and TRBJ2-4; D is ambiguous. Trimming removed 3 bases at V and 0 bases at J, with 9 bases between. Germline CDR1 reads SGHTA; CDR2 reads FQGNSA. The CDR3 has 15 amino acids. The CDR3 is CASSFESVAKNIQYF. The DNA of the CDR3 is TGTGCCAGCAGCTTCGAGTCGGTAGCCAAAAACATTCAGTACTTC.

The chain employs TRBV11-3 and TRBJ1-5; TRBD1 matches at 9 bases. J gave up 3 bases and V 7 bases, and 10 bases lay outside the gene matches. The CDR3 sequence is 16 residues long. Germline loops: CDR1 SGHNT, CDR2 YENEEA. The CDR3 region has the DNA TGTGCCAGCACCATAGGGGGACAGGGTATCAATCAGCCCCAGCATTTT. Translating gives CASTIGGQGINQPQHF.

CDR3 coding DNA: TGTGCCTGGAGTGTTGTGAAGGGGGCTACCTCCGAGCAGTACTTC. This translates into CAWSVVKGATSEQYF. The chain employs TRBV30 and TRBJ2-7; 7 bases are a match to TRBD1. The CDR3 is 15 residues long. Trimming removed 0 bases from V and 6 bases from J; junction bases left unmatched: 11. Looked up from germline, CDR1 is GTSNPN and CDR2 is SVGIG (reference sequence).

This sequence joins TRBV2 and TRBJ2-1, with a tentative D call TRBD1 (6 bases). CDR3 size: 14 residues. The ends were cut back, 1 base at V and 5 bases at J, with 9 bases in the middle. CDR1 and CDR2 from the germline V gene are SNHLY and FYNNEI. CDR3 sequence reads: CASSEVRGHNEQFF. The CDR3 DNA follows: TGTGCCAGCAGTGAAGTCAGGGGACACAATGAGCAGTTCTTC.

This chain uses TRBV18 with TRBJ2-1; D possibly corresponds to TRBD2 (8 bases). CDR1 and CDR2 (germline): KGHSH, LQKENI. The germline V and J ends were trimmed by 2 bases and 4 bases, with 15 bases remaining between them. CDR3 length equals 16 residues. In nucleotides, the CDR3 is TGTGCCAGCTCACCAACGGGAGGGGGCCTGTACAATGAGCAGTTCTTC. Residues: CASSPTGGGLYNEQFF.

V gene TRBV6-1 combines with J gene TRBJ2-7, with 7 bases fitting TRBD1. V dropped 2 bases and J dropped 3; count of bases not matched to a gene: 4. CDR3 length: 14 residues. The V gene's germline CDR1 is MNHNS and CDR2 SASEGT. Here the CDR3 reads CASSETGVLYEQYF. As DNA, the CDR3 is TGTGCCAGCAGTGAAACAGGGGTCCTCTACGAGCAGTACTTC.

This clone came up once. The chain has TRBV7-8 and TRBJ2-1; D unresolved. The CDR3 covers 12 residues. Deletions cut 5 bases from V and 5 bases from J, with 7 bases between. The germline V gene encodes CDR1 SGHVS and CDR2 FQNEAQ. In nucleotides, the CDR3 is TGTGCCAGCAGCACGCGGCACAATGAGCAGTTCTTC. Translated, it gives CASSTRHNEQFF. The variable domain in full, with the rest retrieved from reference TRBV7-8 and TRBJ2-1, is GAGVSQSPRYKVAKRGQDVALRCDPISGHVSLFWYQQALGQGPEFLTYFQNEAQLDKSGLPSDRFFAERPEGSVSTLKIQRTQQEDSAVYLCASSTRHNEQFFGPGTRLTVL.

The V call is TRBV7-8, the J call TRBJ2-2; 10 nucleotides match TRBD1. This CDR3 has 15 residues. CDR1 is SGHVS and CDR2 is FQNEAQ in the germline V gene. After removal of 4 bases from V and 8 bases from J, the junction contained 7 bases not matched to a gene. The CDR3 protein is CASSSGTGVRGELFF. Here the CDR3 DNA reads TGTGCCAGCAGCTCCGGGACAGGGGTCAGAGGGGAGCTGTTTTTT.

The V call is TRBV5-5, the J call TRBJ2-5, with 7 bases fitting TRBD2. J lost 4 bases, V lost 4 bases, and 10 bases had no gene match. Germline values: CDR1 SGHKS, CDR2 YYEKEE (reference sequence). The CDR3 is 15 residues long. CDR3 bases: TGTGCCAGCAGCGCGGCTGGACTAGAGGGAGAGACCCAGTACTTC. This gives the protein CASSAAGLEGETQYF. Supplemented by reference TRBV5-5 and TRBJ2-5, the full variable domain reads DAGVTQSPTHLIKTRGQQVTLRCSPISGHKSVSWYQQVLGQGPQFIFQYYEKEERGRGNFPDRFSARQFPNYSSELNVNALLLGDSALYLCASSAAGLEGETQYFGPGTRLLVL.

The chain couples TRBV18 to TRBJ1-5; D not resolved. There are 14 residues in the CDR3. CDR1 KGHSH and CDR2 LQKENI come from the germline V gene. V dropped 3 bases and J dropped 0 bases, with 6 bases sitting between them. The CDR3 loop reads CASSPPNSNQPQHF. CDR3 coding DNA: TGTGCCAGCTCACCCCCAAATAGCAATCAGCCCCAGCATTTT.

CDR3 DNA sequence: TGTGCCAGCAGCACCCGGGGAGGGAGGGCATACAATGAGCAGTTCTTC. This gives the protein CASSTRGGRAYNEQFF. The rearrangement links TRBV9 to TRBJ2-1, with TRBD2 matching over 7 bases. Germline V lookup: CDR1 SGDLS, CDR2 YYNGEE. V trimming: 4 bases; J trimming: 4 bases; junction bases outside the gene matches: 11. The CDR3 is made up of 16 amino acids.

This clone was seen a single time. CDR3 sequence (DNA): TGTGCCAGCAGTTTACAGGGGAGAAGGGGCTACGAGCAGTACTTC. This encodes CASSLQGRRGYEQYF. The V call is TRBV28, the J call TRBJ2-7; D perhaps matches TRBD1 (6 bases). The germline gives CDR1 MDHEN, CDR2 SYDVKM. Trimming took 2 bases from V and 3 from J, leaving 14 bases between them. This CDR3 has 15 residues.

CDR3 DNA: TGTGCCAGCAGTTTATCTTGGTCCTTTAACCGGGGGGGGGCGCGGACTGAAGCTTTCTTT. As protein: CASSLSWSFNRGGARTEAFF. This chain links TRBV27 with TRBJ1-1; D is perhaps TRBD1 (6 bases). Germline values: CDR1 MNHEY, CDR2 SMNVEV (reference sequence). The V end lost 0 bases, the J end lost 5 bases, and 28 bases lay between the germline ends. The CDR3 sequence is 20 residues long.

The chain uses TRBV18 and TRBJ2-7, with 12 bases aligning to TRBD2. V was clipped by 4 bases and J by 3 bases; unmatched bases: 4. This CDR3 is 15 amino acids long. Germline V gene sequence: CDR1 KGHSH, CDR2 LQKENI. This chain's CDR3 is CASSRGLAGLYEQYF. As DNA, the CDR3 is TGTGCCAGCTCACGCGGACTAGCGGGACTCTACGAGCAGTACTTC.

The genes are TRBV6-1 and TRBJ2-7; D may match TRBD1 or TRBD2 (5 bases each). CDR1 is MNHNS and CDR2 is SASEGT in the germline V gene. V lost 0 bases, J lost 0 bases, and 18 bases lay in between. The CDR3 length is 18 residues. The CDR3 here is CASSEARGLKDNSYEQYF. The CDR3, as DNA: TGTGCCAGCAGTGAAGCGAGGGGTTTAAAGGACAACTCCTACGAGCAGTACTTC.

This rearrangement joins TRBV5-1 to TRBJ1-1; TRBD1 matches 7 bases. Germline loops: CDR1 SGHRS, CDR2 YFSETQ. With 4 bases clipped from V and 1 base from J, the junction kept 7 bases outside the gene matches. This CDR3 has 15 residues. The CDR3 DNA reads TGCGCCAGCAGCCATCGGACAGGATCGAACACTGAAGCTTTCTTT. It is translated as CASSHRTGSNTEAFF.